Below, 10 T cell receptor beta chains from the same sample are listed, as sequenced in a study of blood T cell repertoires in COVID-19. The assay was immunoSEQ multiplex PCR, and TCRdb's table has in-frame clones only and misses some. The sample consists of around 80,000 clones, 65% to 85% of them appearing once. Sequenced: peripheral blood. Source of these receptors: a woman aged 80 or over with acute or convalescent COVID-19.

The genes are TRBV7-9 and TRBJ1-4, with 7 bases lining up with TRBD1. Germline trimming cut 5 bases from V and 3 bases from J; bases unmatched to any gene: 9. The germline CDR1 and CDR2 sequences are SEHNR and FQNEAQ (reference sequence). The CDR3 is 16 amino acids. The CDR3 nucleotides read TGTGCCAGCAGCAAGGATAAGGGGACAGCTAATGAAAAACTGTTTTTT. Protein product: CASSKDKGTANEKLFF. Based on the CDR3 plus reference TRBV7-9 and TRBJ1-4, the full variable domain is DTGVSQNPRHKITKRGQNVTFRCDPISEHNRLYWYRQTLGQGPEFLTYFQNEAQLEKSRLLSDRFSAERPKGSFSTLEIQRTEQGDSAMYLCASSKDKGTANEKLFFGSGTQLSVL.

This CDR3 is CATSWGATDTQYF. DNA for the CDR3: TGTGCCACGTCGTGGGGCGCGACAGATACGCAGTATTTT. The J gene is TRBJ2-3, the V gene TRBV24-1; D possibly corresponds to TRBD1 (5 bases). Germline V gives CDR1 KGHDR, CDR2 SFDVKD. Trimming took 10 bases from V and 3 from J, leaving 13 bases between them. The CDR3 runs 13 residues.

The chain carries TRBV28 and TRBJ1-2; TRBD1 aligns across 7 bases. Germline V gives CDR1 MDHEN, CDR2 SYDVKM. V was pared by 4 bases and J by 3 bases, with 5 bases of the junction left unmatched. The length of the CDR3 is 14 residues. The CDR3 bases are TGTGCCAGCAGTTCTGCAGGGGGAGACTATGGCTACACCTTC. Encoded protein: CASSSAGGDYGYTF.

Written as DNA, the CDR3 is TGTGCCAGCAGCTTGTATTCGGCAGGTGGGTTTGAAGCTTTCTTT. Protein: CASSLYSAGGFEAFF. The chain employs TRBV5-6 and TRBJ1-1, with D uncertain. The CDR3 totals 15 residues. Germline V lookup: CDR1 SGHDT, CDR2 YYEEEE. Trimming removed 1 base from V and 7 bases from J, with 17 bases in between.

This chain connects TRBV7-9 to TRBJ1-1; possibly TRBD1 for D (5 bases). Germline-derived CDR1 and CDR2 are SEHNR and FQNEAQ (reference sequence). V was clipped by 5 bases and J by 2 bases, with 15 bases between them. There are 15 residues in the CDR3. For the CDR3, the DNA is TGTGCCAGCAGCACCGATGCCAGGGTTAACACTGAAGCTTTCTTT. Its translation is CASSTDARVNTEAFF.

V usage is TRBV19 and J usage is TRBJ2-1, with D perhaps matching TRBD2 (7 bases). Germline CDR1 is LNHDA and CDR2 is SQIVND (reference sequence). Trimming shortened V by 7 bases and J by 6 bases, and 16 bases separated the two germline ends. The CDR3 loop spans 14 amino acids. In nucleotides, the CDR3 is TGTGCCAGTACCCAAGGGAGGGGGAGCAATGAGCAGTTCTTC. Translated: CASTQGRGSNEQFF.

The chain joins TRBV7-9 to TRBJ1-2; the D is unclear. V lost 6 bases, J lost 0 bases, and 14 bases lay in between. The CDR3 loop spans 15 amino acids. Germline V gene sequence: CDR1 SEHNR, CDR2 FQNEAQ (reference sequence). The CDR3 DNA reads TGTGCCAGCAGGCTGGAGGGAAGGGCTAACTATGGCTACACCTTC. Its protein product is CASRLEGRANYGYTF.

The CDR3 loop reads CATSLNGGTETYEQYF. Here the CDR3 DNA reads TGTGCCACCAGTCTGAATGGGGGGACGGAGACCTACGAGCAGTACTTC. The genes are TRBV24-1 and TRBJ2-7; perhaps TRBD2 as D (6 bases). Trimming took 6 bases from V and 2 from J, leaving 19 bases between them. The CDR3 loop spans 16 amino acids. The germline gives CDR1 KGHDR, CDR2 SFDVKD.

This clone was seen a few times. The rearrangement links TRBV12-3 or TRBV12-4 to TRBJ2-7; D perhaps matches TRBD1 (6 bases). This CDR3 comprises 12 residues. Trimming shortened V by 7 bases and J by 5 bases, and 12 bases separated the two germline ends. The CDR3 loop reads CASTQQGNEQYF. CDR3 coding DNA: TGTGCCAGCACCCAACAGGGAAACGAGCAGTACTTC.

The chain couples TRBV27 to TRBJ1-1; a possible D gene is TRBD1 (6 bases). CDR3 length equals 16 residues. V lost 5 bases to trimming and J lost 0 bases, with 16 bases between them. CDR1 is MNHEY, CDR2 SMNVEV, per germline (reference sequence). CDR3 DNA: TGTGCCAGCAGTAGGGGGGGCCTGGGTATGAACACTGAAGCTTTCTTT. Protein: CASSRGGLGMNTEAFF.